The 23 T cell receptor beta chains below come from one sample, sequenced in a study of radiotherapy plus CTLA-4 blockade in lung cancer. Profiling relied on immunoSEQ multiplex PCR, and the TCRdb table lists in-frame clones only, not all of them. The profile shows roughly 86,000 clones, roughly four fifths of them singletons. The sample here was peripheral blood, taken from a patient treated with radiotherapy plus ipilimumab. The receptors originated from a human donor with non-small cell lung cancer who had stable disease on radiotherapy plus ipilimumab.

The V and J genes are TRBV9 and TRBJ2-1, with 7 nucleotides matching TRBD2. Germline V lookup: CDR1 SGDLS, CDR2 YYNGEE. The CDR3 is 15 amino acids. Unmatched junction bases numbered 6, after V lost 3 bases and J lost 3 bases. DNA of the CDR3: TGTGCCAGCAGCGCTTCGGGAGGAATCTACAATGAGCAGTTCTTC. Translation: CASSASGGIYNEQFF.

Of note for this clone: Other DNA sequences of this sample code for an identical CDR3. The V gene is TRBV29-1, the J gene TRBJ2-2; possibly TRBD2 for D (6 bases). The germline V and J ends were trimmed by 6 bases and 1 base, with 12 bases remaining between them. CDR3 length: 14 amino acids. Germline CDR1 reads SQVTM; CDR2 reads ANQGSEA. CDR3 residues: CSVGGSGNTGELFF. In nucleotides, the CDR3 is TGCAGCGTAGGCGGTAGCGGGAACACCGGGGAGCTGTTTTTT.

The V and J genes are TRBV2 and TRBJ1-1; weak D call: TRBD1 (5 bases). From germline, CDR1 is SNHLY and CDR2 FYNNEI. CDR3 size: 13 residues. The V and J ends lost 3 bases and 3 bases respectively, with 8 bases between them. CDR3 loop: CASSDGGDTEAFF. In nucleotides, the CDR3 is TGTGCCAGCAGTGACGGGGGAGACACTGAAGCTTTCTTT. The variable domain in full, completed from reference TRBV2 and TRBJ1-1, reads EPEVTQTPSHQVTQMGQEVILRCVPISNHLYFYWYRQILGQKVEFLVSFYNNEISEKSEIFDDQFSVERPDGSNFTLKIRSTKLEDSAMYFCASSDGGDTEAFFGQGTRLTVV.

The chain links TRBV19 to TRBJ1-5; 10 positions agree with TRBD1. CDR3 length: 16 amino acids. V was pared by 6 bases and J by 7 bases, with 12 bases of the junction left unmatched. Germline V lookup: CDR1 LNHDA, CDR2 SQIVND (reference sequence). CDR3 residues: CASSDDGTGAIQPQHF. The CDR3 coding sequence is TGTGCCAGTAGCGATGATGGGACAGGGGCGATACAGCCCCAGCATTTT. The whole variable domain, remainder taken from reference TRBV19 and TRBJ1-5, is DGGITQSPKYLFRKEGQNVTLSCEQNLNHDAMYWYRQDPGQGLRLIYYSQIVNDFQKGDIAEGYSVSREKKESFPLTVTSAQKNPTAFYLCASSDDGTGAIQPQHFGDGTRLSIL.

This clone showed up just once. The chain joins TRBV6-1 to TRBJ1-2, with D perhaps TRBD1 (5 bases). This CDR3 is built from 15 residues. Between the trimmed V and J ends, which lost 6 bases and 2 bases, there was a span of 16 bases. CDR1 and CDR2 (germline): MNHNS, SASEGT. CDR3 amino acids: CASRVTWRDNYGYTF. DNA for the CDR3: TGTGCCAGCAGGGTCACGTGGAGGGACAACTATGGCTACACCTTC.

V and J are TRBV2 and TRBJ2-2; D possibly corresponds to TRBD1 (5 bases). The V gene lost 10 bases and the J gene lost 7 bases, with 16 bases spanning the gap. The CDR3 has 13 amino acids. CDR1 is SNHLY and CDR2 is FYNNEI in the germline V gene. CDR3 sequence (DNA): TGTGCCACCCGCAGGGAATTAAGCGGGGAGCTGTTTTTT. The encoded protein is CATRRELSGELFF. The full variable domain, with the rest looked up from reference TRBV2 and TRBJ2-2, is EPEVTQTPSHQVTQMGQEVILRCVPISNHLYFYWYRQILGQKVEFLVSFYNNEISEKSEIFDDQFSVERPDGSNFTLKIRSTKLEDSAMYFCATRRELSGELFFGEGSRLTVL.

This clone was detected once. In DNA form, the CDR3 reads TGTGCCAGTACCCGGAGCGGGAGCATTTACAATGAGCAGTTCTTC. Its translation is CASTRSGSIYNEQFF. The rearrangement uses TRBV19 and TRBJ2-1; 8 bases fit TRBD2. CDR3 length: 15 amino acids. Germline trimming cut 7 bases from V and 4 bases from J; bases unmatched to any gene: 9. Germline loops: CDR1 LNHDA, CDR2 SQIVND (reference sequence).

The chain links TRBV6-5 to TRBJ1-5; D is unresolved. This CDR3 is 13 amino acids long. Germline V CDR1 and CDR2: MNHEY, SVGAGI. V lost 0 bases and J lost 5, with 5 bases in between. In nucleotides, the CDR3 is TGTGCCAGCAGTTACTCCATAGATCAGCCCCAGCATTTT. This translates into CASSYSIDQPQHF.

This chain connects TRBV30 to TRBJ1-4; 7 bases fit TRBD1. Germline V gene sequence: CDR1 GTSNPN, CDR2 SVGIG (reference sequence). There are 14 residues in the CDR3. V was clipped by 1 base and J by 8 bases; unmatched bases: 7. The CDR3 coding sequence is TGTGCCTGGAGTGAGACAGGGTTAAGGGAAAAACTGTTTTTT. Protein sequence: CAWSETGLREKLFF.

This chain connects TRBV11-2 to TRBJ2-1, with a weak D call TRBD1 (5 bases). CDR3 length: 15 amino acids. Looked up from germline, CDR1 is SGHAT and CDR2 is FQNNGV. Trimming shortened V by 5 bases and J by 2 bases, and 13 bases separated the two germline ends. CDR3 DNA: TGTGCCAGCAGCAGGGGCCAAGGGGCCTACAATGAGCAGTTCTTC. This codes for CASSRGQGAYNEQFF. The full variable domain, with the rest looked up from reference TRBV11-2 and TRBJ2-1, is EAGVAQSPRYKIIEKRQSVAFWCNPISGHATLYWYQQILGQGPKLLIQFQNNGVVDDSQLPKDRFSAERLKGVDSTLKIQPAKLEDSAVYLCASSRGQGAYNEQFFGPGTRLTVL.

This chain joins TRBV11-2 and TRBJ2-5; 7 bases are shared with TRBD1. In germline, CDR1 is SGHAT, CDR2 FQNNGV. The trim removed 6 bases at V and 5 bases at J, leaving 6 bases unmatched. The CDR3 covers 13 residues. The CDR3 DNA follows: TGTGCCAGCAGACGAGGGGGCGGTGAGACCCAGTACTTC. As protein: CASRRGGGETQYF.

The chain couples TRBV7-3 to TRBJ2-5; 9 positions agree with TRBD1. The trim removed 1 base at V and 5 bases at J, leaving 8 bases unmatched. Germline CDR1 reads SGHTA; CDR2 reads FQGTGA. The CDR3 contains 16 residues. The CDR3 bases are TGTGCCAGCAGCTTAATCCCACAGGGGGCTGGGGAGACCCAGTACTTC. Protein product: CASSLIPQGAGETQYF.

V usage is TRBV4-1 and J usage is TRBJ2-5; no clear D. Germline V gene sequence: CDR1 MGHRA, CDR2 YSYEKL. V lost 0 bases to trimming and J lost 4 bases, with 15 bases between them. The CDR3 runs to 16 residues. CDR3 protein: CASSQDGTVFGETQYF. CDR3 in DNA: TGCGCCAGCAGCCAAGATGGTACAGTTTTCGGAGAGACCCAGTACTTC.

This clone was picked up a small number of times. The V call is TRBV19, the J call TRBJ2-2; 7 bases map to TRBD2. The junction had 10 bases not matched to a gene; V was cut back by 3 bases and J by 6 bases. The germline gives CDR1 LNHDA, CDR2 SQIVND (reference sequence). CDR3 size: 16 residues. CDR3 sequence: CASSIGRLASAGELFF. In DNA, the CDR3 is TGTGCCAGTAGTATCGGGAGGCTAGCGAGCGCCGGGGAGCTGTTTTTT.

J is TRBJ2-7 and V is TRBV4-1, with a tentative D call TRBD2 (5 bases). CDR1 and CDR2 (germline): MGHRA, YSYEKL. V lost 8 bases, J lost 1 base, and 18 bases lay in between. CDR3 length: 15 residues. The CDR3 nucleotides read TGCGCCAGCGGCTGGAGAGCCGGGAATTCCTACGAGCAGTACTTC. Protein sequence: CASGWRAGNSYEQYF.

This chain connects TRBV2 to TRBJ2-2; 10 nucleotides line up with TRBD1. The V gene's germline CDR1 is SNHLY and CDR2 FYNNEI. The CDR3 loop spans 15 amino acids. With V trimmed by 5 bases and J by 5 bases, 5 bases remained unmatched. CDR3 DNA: TGTGCCAGCAGTAGACAGGGGGCTGGGACCGGGGAGCTGTTTTTT. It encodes CASSRQGAGTGELFF. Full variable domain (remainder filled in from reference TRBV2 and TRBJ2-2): EPEVTQTPSHQVTQMGQEVILRCVPISNHLYFYWYRQILGQKVEFLVSFYNNEISEKSEIFDDQFSVERPDGSNFTLKIRSTKLEDSAMYFCASSRQGAGTGELFFGEGSRLTVL.

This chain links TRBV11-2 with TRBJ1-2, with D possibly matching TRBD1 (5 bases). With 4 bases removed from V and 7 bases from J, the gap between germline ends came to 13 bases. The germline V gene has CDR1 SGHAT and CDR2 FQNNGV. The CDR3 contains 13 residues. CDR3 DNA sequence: TGTGCCAGCAGCTCGGGACTGGCTTCTGGCTACACCTTC. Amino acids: CASSSGLASGYTF.

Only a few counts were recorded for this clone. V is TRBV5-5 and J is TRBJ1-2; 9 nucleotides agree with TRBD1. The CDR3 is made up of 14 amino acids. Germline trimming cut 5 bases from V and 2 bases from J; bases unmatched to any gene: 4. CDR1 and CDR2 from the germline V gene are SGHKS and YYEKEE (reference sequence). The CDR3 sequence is CASRGTGFNYGYTF. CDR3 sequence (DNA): TGTGCCAGCAGGGGGACAGGGTTCAACTATGGCTACACCTTC.

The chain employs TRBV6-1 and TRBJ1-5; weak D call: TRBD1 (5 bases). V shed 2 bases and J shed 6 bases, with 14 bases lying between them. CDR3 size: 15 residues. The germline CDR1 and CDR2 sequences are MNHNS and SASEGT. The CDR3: CASSERGRGVQPQHF. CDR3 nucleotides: TGTGCCAGCAGTGAAAGAGGGAGGGGTGTTCAGCCCCAGCATTTT.

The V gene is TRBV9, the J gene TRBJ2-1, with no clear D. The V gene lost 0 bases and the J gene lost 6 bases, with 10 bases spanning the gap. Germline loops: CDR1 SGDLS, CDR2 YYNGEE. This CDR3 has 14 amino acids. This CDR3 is CASSVVPTSNEQFF. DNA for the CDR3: TGTGCCAGCAGCGTAGTTCCTACTTCCAATGAGCAGTTCTTC. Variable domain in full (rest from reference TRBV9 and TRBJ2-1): DSGVTQTPKHLITATGQRVTLRCSPRSGDLSVYWYQQSLDQGLQFLIQYYNGEERAKGNILERFSAQQFPDLHSELNLSSLELGDSALYFCASSVVPTSNEQFFGPGTRLTVL.

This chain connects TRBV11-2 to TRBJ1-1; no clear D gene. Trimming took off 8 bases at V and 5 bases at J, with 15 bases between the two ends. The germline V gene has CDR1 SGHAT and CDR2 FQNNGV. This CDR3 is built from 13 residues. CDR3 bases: TGTGCCAGCGTCGGGAGGATAAGGACTGAAGCTTTCTTT. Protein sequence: CASVGRIRTEAFF.

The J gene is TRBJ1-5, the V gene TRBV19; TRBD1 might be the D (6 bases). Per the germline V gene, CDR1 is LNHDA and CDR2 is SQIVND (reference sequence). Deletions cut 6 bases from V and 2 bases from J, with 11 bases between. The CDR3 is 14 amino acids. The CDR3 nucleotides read TGTGCCAGTAGGACAGGTGAGGGCAATCAGCCCCAGCATTTT. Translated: CASRTGEGNQPQHF. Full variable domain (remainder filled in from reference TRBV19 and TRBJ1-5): DGGITQSPKYLFRKEGQNVTLSCEQNLNHDAMYWYRQDPGQGLRLIYYSQIVNDFQKGDIAEGYSVSREKKESFPLTVTSAQKNPTAFYLCASRTGEGNQPQHFGDGTRLSIL.

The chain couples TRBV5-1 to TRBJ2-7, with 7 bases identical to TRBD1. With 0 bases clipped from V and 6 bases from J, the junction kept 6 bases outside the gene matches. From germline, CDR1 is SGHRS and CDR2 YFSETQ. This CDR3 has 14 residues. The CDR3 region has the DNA TGCGCCAGCAGCTTGGCCGTGACAGGGTTCGAGCAGTACTTC. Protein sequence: CASSLAVTGFEQYF.